One sample yielded the 21 T cell receptor beta chains listed below, sequenced in a study of OX40 agonist ivuxolimab in advanced cancers. Assay: immunoSEQ multiplex PCR; the TCRdb copy retains only in-frame clones and omits some. The table lists around 95,000 clones, about 92% of them singletons. The material was CD4+ or CD8+ T cells sorted from blood, obtained in a trial of the OX40 agonist ivuxolimab. These receptors were taken from an adult with an advanced solid tumor such as melanoma, head and neck, liver or kidney cancer.

V usage is TRBV28 and J usage is TRBJ1-6; D not certain. Looked up from germline, CDR1 is MDHEN and CDR2 is SYDVKM. The CDR3 totals 14 residues. V was shortened by 5 bases and J by 3 bases, with 8 bases between the two germline ends. The CDR3 is CASSRRGYNSPLHF. CDR3 sequence (DNA): TGTGCCAGCAGTAGGCGGGGCTATAATTCACCCCTCCACTTT.

Remarks on this clone: At one of its ends the junction is not consistent with the germline gene, which may arise from a read error. The chain uses TRBV6-1 and TRBJ2-7; tentatively, D is TRBD2 (5 bases). This CDR3 comprises 11 residues. Germline assignment: CDR1 MNHNS and CDR2 SASEGT. The DNA for the CDR3 is TGTGCCAGCAGCGCCACGAGGGTGGTTGACTTC. It yields the protein CASSATRVVDF.

J is TRBJ1-4 and V is TRBV5-1; 9 bases are a match to TRBD1. Germline trimming cut 3 bases from V and 6 bases from J; bases unmatched to any gene: 6. CDR1 and CDR2 from the germline V gene are SGHRS and YFSETQ. The CDR3 has 15 residues. The CDR3 sequence is CASSSIGQGYEKLFF. Written as DNA, the CDR3 is TGCGCCAGCAGCTCGATCGGACAGGGGTATGAAAAACTGTTTTTT.

The CDR3 reads CAISDYDTGTDTQYF. The DNA for the CDR3 is TGTGCCATCAGTGATTACGACACAGGCACAGATACGCAGTATTTT. The rearrangement joins TRBV10-3 to TRBJ2-3; no clear D. The V gene's germline CDR1 is ENHRY and CDR2 SYGVKD. CDR3 length: 15 amino acids. Trimming pared 3 bases from V and 1 base from J, leaving 11 bases between.

The chain employs TRBV11-3 and TRBJ1-6, with D possibly TRBD1 on 5 matching bases. The CDR3 is 14 residues long. V dropped 5 bases and J dropped 7 bases, with 12 bases sitting between them. Germline lookup yields CDR1 SGHNT and CDR2 YENEEA. CDR3: CASSIGVGNSPLHF. Written as DNA, the CDR3 is TGTGCCAGCAGCATAGGGGTGGGGAATTCACCCCTCCACTTT.

The rearrangement uses TRBV5-1 and TRBJ1-5; a weak D match, TRBD1 (5 bases). The CDR3 covers 13 residues. The V end lost 3 bases, the J end lost 4 bases, and 8 bases lay between the germline ends. The germline V gene encodes CDR1 SGHRS and CDR2 YFSETQ. The CDR3 bases are TGCGCCAGCAGCTATGGGGGGAATCAGCCCCAGCATTTT. This translates into CASSYGGNQPQHF.

The CDR3 nucleotides are TGTGCCAGCAGTGGACTAGCGGGGGGGCAGGGTCGAGAGACCCAGTACTTC. It is translated as CASSGLAGGQGRETQYF. The rearrangement uses TRBV6-1 and TRBJ2-5, with 14 bases that match TRBD2. Germline CDR1 MNHNS, CDR2 SASEGT. V was clipped by 4 bases and J by 4 bases; unmatched bases: 8. The CDR3 sequence is 17 residues long.

The chain employs TRBV28 and TRBJ1-5; D might be TRBD1 (6 bases). CDR1 is MDHEN and CDR2 is SYDVKM in the germline V gene. V lost 3 bases and J lost 3, with 15 bases in between. The CDR3 spans 16 residues. The CDR3 nucleotides are TGTGCCAGCAGTTTGCCGACAGGAGGCAACAATCAGCCCCAGCATTTT. Amino acids: CASSLPTGGNNQPQHF.

This clone was seen just once. V usage is TRBV6-6 and J usage is TRBJ1-2, with TRBD1 as a possible D gene (6 bases). V gave up 6 bases and J gave up 8 bases, with 19 bases separating them. The CDR3 loop spans 14 amino acids. Germline values: CDR1 MNHNY, CDR2 SVGAGI (reference sequence). The CDR3 loop is CASRRPQAGEGYTF. The CDR3 nucleotides are TGTGCCAGCAGACGCCCTCAGGCAGGGGAGGGCTACACCTTC.

DNA for the CDR3: TGTGCCAGTAGTATAGATAGGGGCGATGAGCAGTTCTTC. This encodes CASSIDRGDEQFF. This chain joins TRBV19 and TRBJ2-1; a weak D match, TRBD1 (5 bases). The CDR3 loop spans 13 amino acids. The germline V gene has CDR1 LNHDA and CDR2 SQIVND (reference sequence). V was cut by 0 bases and J by 8 bases, with 8 bases left in between.

This chain connects TRBV30 to TRBJ2-7; maybe TRBD1 (5 bases). The V gene's germline CDR1 is GTSNPN and CDR2 SVGIG (reference sequence). Trimming pared 3 bases from V and 6 bases from J, leaving 6 bases between. This CDR3 is 10 amino acids long. The CDR3 reads CAWRGREQYF. The CDR3 DNA sequence: TGTGCCTGGAGGGGGCGCGAGCAGTACTTC.

The chain uses TRBV7-3 and TRBJ2-2, with D possibly matching TRBD1 (6 bases). Trimming shortened V by 4 bases and J by 0 bases, and 9 bases separated the two germline ends. Germline V gene sequence: CDR1 SGHTA, CDR2 FQGTGA. The CDR3 has 15 amino acids. CDR3 in DNA: TGTGCCAGCAGCTCGGGACAAGCGAACACCGGGGAGCTGTTTTTT. Its translation: CASSSGQANTGELFF. Variable domain in full (rest from reference TRBV7-3 and TRBJ2-2): GAGVSQTPSNKVTEKGKYVELRCDPISGHTALYWYRQSLGQGPEFLIYFQGTGAADDSGLPNDRFFAVRPEGSVSTLKIQRTERGDSAVYLCASSSGQANTGELFFGEGSRLTVL.

This chain joins TRBV28 and TRBJ1-5, with 9 bases lining up with TRBD1. This CDR3 has 14 residues. Germline CDR1 and CDR2: MDHEN and SYDVKM. V was clipped by 8 bases and J by 5 bases; unmatched bases: 7. CDR3 region: CASFDRGGYQPQHF. As DNA, the CDR3 is TGTGCCAGCTTCGACAGGGGGGGCTATCAGCCCCAGCATTTT.

This chain joins TRBV5-1 and TRBJ2-1, with 8 positions matching TRBD2. Germline V gives CDR1 SGHRS, CDR2 YFSETQ. V was clipped by 2 bases and J by 6 bases; unmatched bases: 4. CDR3 length equals 14 residues. The chain's CDR3 is CASSFLAGSNEQFF. The CDR3 DNA follows: TGCGCCAGCAGCTTCCTAGCGGGCAGCAATGAGCAGTTCTTC.

The table lists this clone with a count of one. The rearrangement links TRBV7-2 to TRBJ1-2; D gene unclear. The length of the CDR3 is 12 residues. The germline CDR1 and CDR2 sequences are SGHTA and FQGNSA. V was shortened by 0 bases and J by 8 bases, with 7 bases between the two germline ends. The CDR3 sequence: CASSLAGYGYTF. The CDR3, as DNA: TGTGCCAGCAGCTTAGCAGGGTACGGCTACACCTTC.

This chain connects TRBV6-1 to TRBJ2-3; D is ambiguous. Germline-derived CDR1 and CDR2 are MNHNS and SASEGT. This CDR3 has 13 amino acids. Trimming shortened V by 6 bases and J by 5 bases, and 12 bases separated the two germline ends. The CDR3 protein is CASRLPTLDTQYF. CDR3 in DNA: TGTGCCAGCAGGTTGCCCACCTTAGATACGCAGTATTTT.

CDR3 in DNA: TGTGCCAGCAGTAATCCACAGGGTTACACTGAAGCTTTCTTT. Protein sequence: CASSNPQGYTEAFF. The rearrangement links TRBV6-6 to TRBJ1-1; perhaps TRBD1 as D (6 bases). Trimming removed 5 bases from V and 3 bases from J, with 13 bases in between. The CDR3 extends over 14 amino acids. CDR1 is MNHNY, CDR2 SVGAGI, per germline (reference sequence).

In nucleotides, the CDR3 is TGCGCCAGCAGCCAAGGTGGACTCATTTACTCTGGAAACACCATATATTTT. Encoded protein: CASSQGGLIYSGNTIYF. This chain connects TRBV4-3 to TRBJ1-3; no reliable D call. The germline gives CDR1 LGHNA, CDR2 YSLEER. This CDR3 contains 17 residues. Between the trimmed V and J ends, which lost 1 base and 0 bases, there was a span of 13 bases.

Of note for this clone: The junction departs from germline at one end; a sequencing error may be responsible. The rearrangement uses TRBV18 and TRBJ1-5, with no clear D. The CDR3 is made up of 12 amino acids. Germline V gene sequence: CDR1 KGHSH, CDR2 LQKENI. For the CDR3, the DNA is TGTGCCAGCTCACCAAGCAGTCAGCCCCAGCATTTT. It specifies CASSPSSQPQHF.

This chain uses TRBV6-6 with TRBJ1-6; possible D gene TRBD1, 6 bases. This CDR3 is built from 14 residues. Germline CDR1 MNHNY, CDR2 SVGAGI (reference sequence). The ends were cut back, 2 bases at V and 10 bases at J, with 12 bases in the middle. CDR3 DNA sequence: TGTGCCAGCAGTTACCAAGGGGGACGGTCACCCCTCCACTTT. Protein: CASSYQGGRSPLHF.

The chain carries TRBV19 and TRBJ2-3, with no clear D. Trimming took off 6 bases at V and 0 bases at J, with 10 bases between the two ends. The CDR3 loop spans 14 amino acids. The germline CDR1 and CDR2 sequences are LNHDA and SQIVND (reference sequence). CDR3 sequence reads: CASRDGSSTDTQYF. The CDR3 DNA reads TGTGCCAGTAGGGACGGTTCTAGCACAGATACGCAGTATTTT.